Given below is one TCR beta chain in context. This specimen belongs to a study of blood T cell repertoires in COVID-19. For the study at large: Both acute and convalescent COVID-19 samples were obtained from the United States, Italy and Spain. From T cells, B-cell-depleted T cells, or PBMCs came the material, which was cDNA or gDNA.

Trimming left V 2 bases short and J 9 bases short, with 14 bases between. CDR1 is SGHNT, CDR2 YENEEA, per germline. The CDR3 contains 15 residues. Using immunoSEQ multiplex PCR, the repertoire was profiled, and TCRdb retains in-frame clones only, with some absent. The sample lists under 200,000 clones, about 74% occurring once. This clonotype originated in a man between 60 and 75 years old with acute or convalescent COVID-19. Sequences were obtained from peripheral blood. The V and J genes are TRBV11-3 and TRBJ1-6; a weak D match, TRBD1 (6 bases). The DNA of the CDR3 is TGTGCCAGCAGCTTATCGGGGGGCGCCGGTTCACCCCTCCACTTT. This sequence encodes CASSLSGGAGSPLHF. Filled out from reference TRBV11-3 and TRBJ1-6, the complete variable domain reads EAGVVQSPRYKIIEKKQPVAFWCNPISGHNTLYWYLQNLGQGPELLIRYENEEAVDDSQLPKDRFSAERLKGVDSTLKIQPAELGDSAVYLCASSLSGGAGSPLHFGNGTRLTVT.